The rows below give T cell receptor beta chains drawn from one sample of a study of blood T cell repertoires in COVID-19. Sequencing used immunoSEQ multiplex PCR; TCRdb keeps in-frame clones, though not all of them. Of about 260,000 clones in the sample, approximately 81% were seen once. Sequenced sample: peripheral blood. These receptors were collected from a man in his sixties with acute or convalescent COVID-19. The CDR3 runs from the conserved cysteine through the conserved F or W.

j_gene	v_gene	CDR3aa
TRBJ2-3	TRBV7-8	CASSPKLGDSTDTQYF
TRBJ1-5	TRBV28	CASSLTGGAGNQPQHF
TRBJ1-1	TRBV27	CASSLQDLNTEAFF
TRBJ2-7	TRBV7-9	CASSRSGGLEQYF
TRBJ2-7	TRBV13	CASSLGSTYEQYF
TRBJ2-1	TRBV4-1	CASSQEGTGFRNEQFF
TRBJ2-7	TRBV6-1	CASSEYGGGAREQYF
TRBJ2-1	TRBV29-1	CSVVGGVRTRQFNEQFF
TRBJ2-3	TRBV27	CASSWASSTDTQYF
TRBJ1-4	TRBV29-1	CSVVEGAGALFF
TRBJ2-3	TRBV9	CASSPSWGTSTDTQYF
TRBJ2-7	TRBV18	CASSLGTSGSTYEQYF
TRBJ2-3	TRBV18	CASSPPGLATLDTQYF
TRBJ1-1	TRBV18	CASSGREGTEAFF
TRBJ2-3	TRBV5-1	CASSLVAGQGAGDTQYF
TRBJ2-3	TRBV5-4	CASSLASRVTDTQYF
TRBJ2-7	TRBV27	CASSLKRGSGEQYF
TRBJ2-1	TRBV5-1	CASSLDQRGGWNEQFF
TRBJ2-5	TRBV9	CASSVFGGETQYF
TRBJ1-3	TRBV6-1	CASSELRGLGNTIYF
TRBJ2-7	TRBV7-9	CASSLGQGISYEQYF
TRBJ1-5	TRBV19	CASSQQGRGNQPQHF